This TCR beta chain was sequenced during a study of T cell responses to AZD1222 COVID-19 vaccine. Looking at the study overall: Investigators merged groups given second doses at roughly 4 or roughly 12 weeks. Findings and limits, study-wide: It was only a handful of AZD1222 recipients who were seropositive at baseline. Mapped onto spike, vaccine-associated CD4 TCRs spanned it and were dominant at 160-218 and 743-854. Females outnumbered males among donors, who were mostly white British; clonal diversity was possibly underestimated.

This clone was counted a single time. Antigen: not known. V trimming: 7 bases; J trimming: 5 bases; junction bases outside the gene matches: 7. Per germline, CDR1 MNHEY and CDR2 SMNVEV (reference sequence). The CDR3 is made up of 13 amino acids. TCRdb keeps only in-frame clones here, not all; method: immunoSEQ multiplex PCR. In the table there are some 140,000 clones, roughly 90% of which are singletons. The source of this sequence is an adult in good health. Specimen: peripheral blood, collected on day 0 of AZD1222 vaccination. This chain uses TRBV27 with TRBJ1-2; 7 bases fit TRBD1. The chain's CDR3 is CASTDLQGYGYTF. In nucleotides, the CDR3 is TGTGCCAGCACCGATTTACAGGGGTATGGCTACACCTTC.